A selection of T cell receptor beta chains follows, all from one sample in a study of T cell changes during pregnancy in multiple sclerosis. Profiled with immunoSEQ multiplex PCR; TCRdb holds only in-frame clones, not every one. The data hold over 65,000 clones, with approximately 89% observed a single time. The material was peripheral blood, obtained in the first trimester of pregnancy. Receptor source: a female donor in good health, enrolled as a control in a pregnancy study. The conserved cysteine and the conserved F or W are not part of the CDR3 here.

TRBJ2-1 | TRBV25-1 | ASSYSGGGYEQF
TRBJ2-7 | TRBV19 | ASRTIADINYEQY
TRBJ1-3 | TRBV7-2 | ASRLRETGNTIY
TRBJ2-7 | TRBV4-3 | ASSRVLAGGHEQY
TRBJ2-3 | TRBV10-3 | AISLEGGHTDTQY
TRBJ1-4 | TRBV6-5 | ASSYAGQGYEKLF
TRBJ2-1 | TRBV7-2 | ASSLKGNEQF
TRBJ2-1 | TRBV6-6 | ASEEIAGAYNEQF
TRBJ1-1 | TRBV5-1 | ASSLTGILLNTEAF
TRBJ2-7 | TRBV6-5 | ASSEGQRLEQY
TRBJ1-2 | TRBV9 | ASSVARDRFFYGYT
TRBJ1-5 | TRBV6-5 | ASSYASGVNQPQH
TRBJ1-2 | TRBV5-4 | ASSLGVGQVYT
TRBJ1-3 | TRBV7-6 | ASSSDRAGNTIY
TRBJ1-6 | TRBV18 | ASSPSRGSYNSPLH
TRBJ2-1 | TRBV11-2 | ASTPGLYNEQF
TRBJ1-1 | TRBV5-1 | ASSLDGVTEAF
TRBJ1-2 | TRBV14 | ASSQGRPGDGYT
TRBJ2-2 | TRBV9 | ASSPLTGPTGELF
TRBJ2-2 | TRBV7-2 | ASSQTGQPTGELF
TRBJ2-3 | TRBV9 | ASSYRDSGADTQY
TRBJ2-7 | TRBV27 | ASRALAGDSYEQY
TRBJ1-5 | TRBV15 | ATSRVDRESQPQH
TRBJ2-7 | TRBV20-1 | SARDNEQY
TRBJ2-5 | TRBV5-4 | ASSPTAGGGLYQETQY
TRBJ1-2 | TRBV12-5 | ASGDLRIGYT
TRBJ1-2 | TRBV4-1 | ASSQTAAERYGYT
TRBJ1-1 | TRBV4-1 | ASSQGGQGATEAF
TRBJ1-6 | TRBV5-4 | ASSSAGGAPRNSPLH
TRBJ1-2 | TRBV6-5 | ASSYGGNYGYT
TRBJ2-5 | TRBV6-1 | ASSEATHLGTQY
TRBJ1-2 | TRBV18 | ASSKRQGEDGYT
TRBJ2-7 | TRBV7-2 | ASSVDRGYEQY
TRBJ1-1 | TRBV14 | ASSQENRRHTEAF
TRBJ2-7 | TRBV6-1 | ASTKGKGASFEQY
TRBJ1-4 | TRBV28 | ASSLNREKLF
TRBJ1-1 | TRBV7-9 | ASSLGDRGLTNTEAF
TRBJ2-3 | TRBV6-1 | ASRKTGIYTDTQY
TRBJ2-7 | TRBV7-3 | ASSLWGGSSYEQY
TRBJ1-6 | TRBV19 | ASRQNNSPLH
TRBJ2-1 | TRBV28 | ASSPGTSAYNEQF
TRBJ2-7 | TRBV18 | ASSPESGTGLYEQY
TRBJ2-7 | TRBV7-2 | ASSLGGTGYEQY
TRBJ2-1 | TRBV11-1 | ASSRSSYNEQF
TRBJ1-2 | TRBV30 | AWVAQGINGYT
TRBJ2-3 | TRBV4-3 | ASSQGGRADTQY